The 6 T cell receptor beta chains listed next were all sequenced from one sample in a study of neurological immune-mediated disorders. Each CDR3 protein gets one entry after TCRdb re-called the 5' RACE reads with MiXCR. The profile covers around 62,000 distinct CDR3 sequences, with 4.1% appearing a single time and more than 2.5% taken by the ten largest. The specimen sequenced was PBMCs. The receptors were gathered from a man aged 45-60 years with multiple sclerosis.

This clonotype was seen repeatedly, ten times or more. V gene TRBV20-1 combines with J gene TRBJ1-4; the D gene is possibly TRBD1 (5 bases). This CDR3 comprises 14 residues. The V and J ends lost 4 bases and 6 bases respectively, with 15 bases between them. Germline loops: CDR1 DFQATT, CDR2 SNEGSKA (reference sequence). CDR3 nucleotides: TGCAGTGCTACTAGGGGATTAGGTGATGAAAAACTGTTTTTT. Its protein is CSATRGLGDEKLFF.

In this sample, this clonotype turned up many times. The CDR3: CASSAVGSTDTQYF. The CDR3 coding sequence is TGCGCCAGCAGCGCGGTAGGGAGCACAGATACGCAGTATTTT. This chain joins TRBV5-1 and TRBJ2-3; the D is unclear. Germline CDR1 SGHRS, CDR2 YFSETQ. The length of the CDR3 is 14 residues. Trimming left V 4 bases short and J 0 bases short, with 9 bases between.

In its sample, this clonotype was seen many times. This CDR3 is CSAEGGGGARTDTQYF. The CDR3, as DNA: TGCAGTGCTGAGGGCGGCGGGGGGGCCCGCACAGATACGCAGTATTTT. The rearrangement uses TRBV20-1 and TRBJ2-3; 9 bases are a match to TRBD2. V dropped 5 bases and J dropped 1; count of bases not matched to a gene: 10. This CDR3 has 16 amino acids. Per germline, CDR1 DFQATT and CDR2 SNEGSKA (reference sequence).

This clonotype has just a few counts. The chain joins TRBV18 to TRBJ1-4; D remains unclear. This CDR3 region has 15 residues. Germline CDR1 is KGHSH and CDR2 is LQKENI. V lost 3 bases and J lost 8, with 16 bases in between. The CDR3 bases are TGTGCCAGCTCACCCGGGAGGGAACGAGGAGAAAAACTGTTTTTT. It specifies CASSPGRERGEKLFF.

The table lists this clonotype with many counts. The chain recombines TRBV10-3 with TRBJ2-2; TRBD1 agrees at 8 bases. The J segment lost 7 bases and the V segment lost 3 bases, leaving 10 bases of the junction unmatched. Germline CDR1 reads ENHRY; CDR2 reads SYGVKD. This CDR3 is 16 amino acids long. DNA of the CDR3: TGTGCCATCAGTGACCCCGGGACAGGCCGGGACGGGGAGCTGTTTTTT. As protein: CAISDPGTGRDGELFF.

This clonotype was found many times. V and J are TRBV27 and TRBJ2-3; the match to TRBD1 covers 8 bases. The ends lost 8 bases at V and 5 bases at J; junction bases unmatched: 9. Germline V lookup: CDR1 MNHEY, CDR2 SMNVEV (reference sequence). The length of the CDR3 is 14 residues. The DNA of the CDR3 is TGTGCCAGCGGACAGGGAGCTCGGGGAGATACGCAGTATTTT. Encoded protein: CASGQGARGDTQYF.